Included here is one T cell receptor (beta chain) sequence, with context. A unique molecular identifier was attached to every TCR cDNA molecule. A single record per CDR3 protein comes from TCRdb applying MiXCR to the 5' RACE reads. Seen here are a few thousand distinct CDR3 sequences, about 18% observed once, and the top ten hold around 40%. This record comes from a study of spatial heterogeneity in lung cancer. Study-level background: There were consistently more beta-chain sequences detected than alpha-chain sequences.

The time point is: blood at routine non-recurrence follow-up after resection. Whole RNA was taken from tumor, nontumor lung or frozen PBMC; it was then sequenced unsorted. The sequence came from a male donor with early-stage non-small cell lung cancer. The sequences come from PBMCs, collected at follow-up.

This CDR3 is CATSDYRVTTGYTF. DNA of the CDR3: TGTGCCACCAGTGATTACAGAGTTACCACCGGCTACACCTTC. The V call is TRBV24-1, the J call TRBJ1-2; D unclear. The CDR3 runs to 14 residues. Between the trimmed V and J ends, which lost 2 bases and 8 bases, there was a span of 14 bases. Germline CDR1 KGHDR, CDR2 SFDVKD.